Each of the 31 T cell receptor beta chains below was sequenced from the same sample in a study of T cell repertoires in cytomegalovirus infection. TCRdb recomputed calls from the reads with MiXCR, one row per CDR3 protein. The sample has about 300,000 distinct CDR3 sequences; around 9.6% are singletons. The sequencing input was PBMCs. These receptors all stem from a human donor in good health (CMV status not recorded). Some clones in this sample may be carry-over from other donors' samples.

This clonotype showed up just a few times. The CDR3 here is CASSLRAQHF. The CDR3 bases are TGCGCCAGCAGTCTTCGGGCCCAGCATTTT. The chain combines TRBV23-1 with TRBJ1-5; D is undetermined. TRBV23-1 is recorded as an ORF, its role being uncertain. The CDR3 totals 10 residues. Trimming took 4 bases from V and 11 from J, leaving 6 bases between them.

This clonotype has at least ten counts. The rearrangement links TRBV20-1 to TRBJ1-5; tentatively, D is TRBD1 (5 bases). CDR3 size: 19 residues. V lost 0 bases to trimming and J lost 0 bases, with 21 bases between them. CDR1 DFQATT and CDR2 SNEGSKA come from the germline V gene (reference sequence). The CDR3 sequence is CSARDIGTDLPNSNQPQHF. CDR3 sequence (DNA): TGCAGTGCTAGAGATATTGGGACGGACCTTCCCAATAGCAATCAGCCCCAGCATTTT.

This clonotype was picked up a small number of times. The rearrangement links TRBV5-4 to TRBJ2-7; 7 nucleotides line up with TRBD1. Germline assignment: CDR1 SGHNT and CDR2 YYREEE (reference sequence). The CDR3 is made up of 15 amino acids. The J segment lost 4 bases and the V segment lost 5 bases, leaving 12 bases of the junction unmatched. The CDR3 region is CASRPGTDYGYEQYV. In nucleotides, the CDR3 is TGTGCCAGCAGACCCGGGACAGATTATGGATACGAGCAGTACGTC.

There are many counts of this clonotype. The chain is built from TRBV6-2 or TRBV6-3 and TRBJ2-7; unclear D gene. V lost 2 bases, J lost 1 base, and 12 bases lay in between. The CDR3 spans 15 residues. Germline V gene sequence: CDR1 MNHEY, CDR2 SVGEGT. CDR3 bases: TGTGCCAGCAGTTACGTGAGGAAACTATCCTACGAGCAGTACGTC. Its protein is CASSYVRKLSYEQYV.

The table lists this clonotype with many counts. The chain joins TRBV19 to TRBJ1-5, with D unclear. Germline V CDR1 and CDR2: LNHDA, SQIVND (reference sequence). The CDR3 extends over 12 amino acids. The V end was cut by 4 bases, the J end by 9 bases, with 10 bases between. The CDR3 spells CASSTSDLPQHF. Written as DNA, the CDR3 is TGTGCCAGTAGTACGTCAGACTTGCCCCAGCATTTT.

The table lists this clonotype with many counts. The chain has TRBV5-5 and TRBJ2-5; D unresolved. Trimming shortened V by 3 bases and J by 2 bases, and 14 bases separated the two germline ends. The CDR3 extends over 15 amino acids. Germline values: CDR1 SGHKS, CDR2 YYEKEE (reference sequence). CDR3 nucleotide sequence: TGTGCCAGCAGCTCCCTAGTTACCGTACAAGAGACCCAGTACTTC. Its protein is CASSSLVTVQETQYF.

The chain combines TRBV7-9 with TRBJ2-6, with D perhaps given as TRBD1 or TRBD2 (6 bases each). Trimming pared 5 bases from V and 2 bases from J, leaving 13 bases between. This CDR3 has 16 amino acids. Germline CDR1 SEHNR, CDR2 FQNEAQ (reference sequence). CDR3 sequence: CASSLPRGPGANVLTF. In nucleotides, the CDR3 is TGTGCCAGCAGCCTCCCCCGGGGGCCTGGGGCCAACGTCCTGACTTTC.

The CDR3 DNA follows: TGTGCCAGCTCACCCGGGCAGAGCTACAATGAGCAGTTCTTC. Its translation: CASSPGQSYNEQFF. The chain links TRBV18 to TRBJ2-1, with D hard to call. V gave up 3 bases and J gave up 3 bases, with 9 bases separating them. Germline V gene sequence: CDR1 KGHSH, CDR2 LQKENI. There are 14 residues in the CDR3. Variable domain in full (rest from reference TRBV18 and TRBJ2-1): NAGVMQNPRHLVRRRGQEARLRCSPMKGHSHVYWYRQLPEEGLKFMVYLQKENIIDESGMPKERFSAEFPKEGPSILRIQQVVRGDSAAYFCASSPGQSYNEQFFGPGTRLTVL.

The table lists this clonotype with many counts. The genes are TRBV18 and TRBJ2-7; TRBD1 might be the D (6 bases). The CDR3 spans 16 residues. V gave up 3 bases and J gave up 0 bases, with 15 bases separating them. Germline CDR1 reads KGHSH; CDR2 reads LQKENI. The CDR3: CASSPPIGDNSYEQYF. The CDR3 DNA reads TGTGCCAGCTCACCTCCGATTGGGGACAACTCCTACGAGCAGTACTTC.

The J gene is TRBJ1-4, the V gene TRBV20-1, with D tentatively TRBD1 (6 bases). V dropped 4 bases and J dropped 5 bases, with 17 bases sitting between them. CDR3 length: 15 amino acids. Germline loops: CDR1 DFQATT, CDR2 SNEGSKA (reference sequence). CDR3 bases: TGCAGTGCTACACCCGCGGGACAATTGAATGAAAAACTGTTTTTT. Translated: CSATPAGQLNEKLFF.

This clonotype appeared many times. The genes are TRBV7-8 and TRBJ2-1, with D uncertain. CDR1 and CDR2 (germline): SGHVS, FQNEAQ. CDR3 length equals 12 residues. Trimming cost V 4 bases and J 9 bases, with 10 bases left between them. CDR3 protein: CASSSGELEQFF. In DNA form, the CDR3 reads TGTGCCAGCAGCTCTGGGGAACTTGAGCAGTTCTTC.

This chain joins TRBV6-1 and TRBJ2-1; 8 bases fit TRBD2. Germline V lookup: CDR1 MNHNS, CDR2 SASEGT. CDR3 length: 17 residues. The ends lost 8 bases at V and 8 bases at J; junction bases unmatched: 20. The CDR3 nucleotides read TGTGCCAGCGCATACAGTGTGAGGCGGGGGGCCGGAGATGAGCAGTTCTTC. Its translation: CASAYSVRRGAGDEQFF.

At least ten counts were recorded for this clonotype. The rearrangement links TRBV4-1 to TRBJ2-2; perhaps TRBD1 as D (7 bases). Germline V gives CDR1 MGHRA, CDR2 YSYEKL. Deletions cut 1 base from V and 6 bases from J, with 12 bases between. This CDR3 spans 15 amino acids. The CDR3, as DNA: TGCGCCAGCAGCCAAGGGAGGGGGCGCGCCGGGGAGCTGTTTTTT. It is translated as CASSQGRGRAGELFF.

Many counts were recorded for this clonotype. The chain has TRBV20-1 and TRBJ2-4; D gene ambiguous. Trimming cost V 0 bases and J 2 bases, with 8 bases left between them. Germline-derived CDR1 and CDR2 are DFQATT and SNEGSKA (reference sequence). There are 14 residues in the CDR3. CDR3 sequence reads: CSARDWTTKNIQYF. The CDR3, as DNA: TGCAGTGCTAGAGACTGGACGACCAAAAACATTCAGTACTTC.

This clonotype was counted ten times or more. The chain has TRBV18 and TRBJ1-5; D gene unclear. Per the germline V gene, CDR1 is KGHSH and CDR2 is LQKENI. Between the trimmed V and J ends, which lost 0 bases and 6 bases, there was a span of 9 bases. This CDR3 has 14 residues. CDR3: CASSPPNTGQPQHF. The CDR3 coding sequence is TGTGCCAGCTCACCACCTAATACGGGTCAGCCCCAGCATTTT.

This clonotype has a count of ten or more. The V call is TRBV12-3 or TRBV12-4, the J call TRBJ1-1, with D unclear. CDR3 length: 15 residues. The V and J ends lost 4 bases and 4 bases respectively, with 16 bases between them. Here the CDR3 reads CASSSPPLHGTEAFF. In DNA form, the CDR3 reads TGTGCCAGCAGTTCCCCCCCTCTCCACGGCACTGAAGCTTTCTTT.

This clonotype has ten or more counts. The chain employs TRBV6-6 and TRBJ1-2; 7 nucleotides agree with TRBD1. With V trimmed by 4 bases and J by 6 bases, 5 bases remained unmatched. Per the germline V gene, CDR1 is MNHNY and CDR2 is SVGAGI (reference sequence). The CDR3 has 13 amino acids. CDR3 sequence reads: CASSSEGADGYTF. The CDR3 coding sequence is TGTGCCAGCAGTTCCGAGGGGGCTGATGGCTACACCTTC.

This clonotype appeared many times. The chain joins TRBV19 to TRBJ2-2; 10 positions match TRBD1. The CDR3 totals 15 residues. The V and J ends lost 3 bases and 4 bases, in that order; junction bases with no gene match: 2. Germline V CDR1 and CDR2: LNHDA, SQIVND (reference sequence). CDR3 sequence (DNA): TGTGCCAGTAGTATTTGGACAGGGGGCACCGGGGAGCTGTTTTTT. It yields the protein CASSIWTGGTGELFF.

This clonotype was counted only a few times. The V gene is TRBV6-5, the J gene TRBJ1-5; D ambiguous. Per the germline V gene, CDR1 is MNHEY and CDR2 is SVGAGI. V lost 0 bases and J 2 bases, leaving 8 bases between the germline ends. The CDR3 covers 15 residues. CDR3 sequence reads: CASSYSGRGNQPQHF. The CDR3 DNA is TGTGCCAGCAGTTACTCTGGGCGGGGCAATCAGCCCCAGCATTTT.

The table lists this clonotype with many counts. The V and J genes are TRBV6-1 and TRBJ2-3, with 7 bases lining up with TRBD2. This CDR3 spans 15 amino acids. Germline CDR1 MNHNS, CDR2 SASEGT. The trim removed 3 bases at V and 4 bases at J, leaving 7 bases unmatched. The CDR3 region has the DNA TGTGCCAGCAGTGACCCCGGGGGGTCCTCAGATACGCAGTATTTT. It encodes CASSDPGGSSDTQYF.

This clonotype was observed many times. The chain uses TRBV19 and TRBJ2-1, with D perhaps TRBD2 (6 bases). V lost 6 bases, J lost 0 bases, and 12 bases lay in between. Germline CDR1 reads LNHDA; CDR2 reads SQIVND (reference sequence). The CDR3 sequence is 15 residues long. The chain's CDR3 is CASRAFGGSYNEQFF. In DNA form, the CDR3 reads TGTGCCAGTAGGGCCTTCGGGGGCTCCTACAATGAGCAGTTCTTC.

At least ten counts were recorded for this clonotype. The CDR3 DNA reads TGTGCCAGCACCACTTCCCCGGGAGAGCTGTTTTTT. Residues: CASTTSPGELFF. The chain recombines TRBV28 with TRBJ2-2, with a weak D call TRBD2 (5 bases). Germline V gene sequence: CDR1 MDHEN, CDR2 SYDVKM. CDR3 size: 12 residues. V gave up 7 bases and J gave up 11 bases, with 14 bases separating them.

This clonotype was found many times. J is TRBJ2-5 and V is TRBV7-2, with D perhaps TRBD2 (6 bases). The CDR3 is made up of 15 amino acids. Looked up from germline, CDR1 is SGHTA and CDR2 is FQGNSA. V lost 7 bases, J lost 4 bases, and 19 bases lay in between. DNA for the CDR3: TGTGCCAGCACTAAGGCCCTCGGGGGTCGAGAGACCCAGTACTTC. Encoded protein: CASTKALGGRETQYF.

This clonotype was observed at least ten times. This rearrangement joins TRBV27 to TRBJ2-5; 7 bases fit TRBD1. Unmatched junction bases numbered 6, after V lost 7 bases and J lost 1 base. Looked up from germline, CDR1 is MNHEY and CDR2 is SMNVEV (reference sequence). This CDR3 contains 14 residues. The CDR3 nucleotides are TGTGCCAGCAAGAAGGGGACAGTCCAAGAGACCCAGTACTTC. Encoded protein: CASKKGTVQETQYF.

This clonotype was recorded a few times. The V call is TRBV7-9, the J call TRBJ1-4; unclear D gene. Between the trimmed V and J ends, which lost 1 base and 5 bases, there was a span of 17 bases. The CDR3 loop spans 17 amino acids. Germline V gene sequence: CDR1 SEHNR, CDR2 FQNEAQ (reference sequence). DNA of the CDR3: TGTGCCAGCAGCTTAGGAACCTCGGGCCGGGGAAATGAAAAACTGTTTTTT. Its translation: CASSLGTSGRGNEKLFF.

This clonotype was counted many times. This chain links TRBV7-2 with TRBJ1-2, with 9 bases fitting TRBD1. Germline trimming cut 6 bases from V and 3 bases from J; bases unmatched to any gene: 14. Germline lookup yields CDR1 SGHTA and CDR2 FQGNSA. CDR3 length equals 17 residues. CDR3 region: CASSSGTGLTPYYGYTF. The CDR3 DNA sequence: TGTGCCAGCAGTTCCGGGACAGGGTTGACCCCATACTATGGCTACACCTTC.

This sequence joins TRBV28 and TRBJ2-3, with TRBD2 as a possible D gene (6 bases). The CDR3 has 16 residues. Trimming stripped 2 bases from V and 2 bases from J, with 14 bases between. Germline assignment: CDR1 MDHEN and CDR2 SYDVKM. The CDR3 here is CASSLRLAAPTDTQYF. CDR3 DNA sequence: TGTGCCAGCAGTTTAAGGTTAGCGGCCCCCACAGATACGCAGTATTTT.

This clonotype was seen at least ten times. The CDR3 here is CASSLSGPYEQYF. DNA for the CDR3: TGTGCCAGCAGTTTATCGGGGCCTTACGAGCAGTACTTC. The J gene is TRBJ2-7, the V gene TRBV12-3 or TRBV12-4, with D possibly being TRBD1 or TRBD2 (5 bases each). The CDR3 length is 13 residues. V was cut by 2 bases and J by 4 bases, with 9 bases left in between.

This chain uses TRBV20-1 with TRBJ2-6; D not resolved. The CDR3 runs 15 residues. Germline-derived CDR1 and CDR2 are DFQATT and SNEGSKA (reference sequence). V lost 3 bases and J 1 base, leaving 10 bases between the germline ends. The CDR3, as DNA: TGCAGTGCTAGGGGTGTCCATTCTGGGGCCAACGTCCTGACTTTC. This translates into CSARGVHSGANVLTF.

This clonotype has a count of ten or more. The rearrangement joins TRBV12-3 or TRBV12-4 to TRBJ2-1, with 8 bases matching TRBD2. Trimming removed 3 bases from V and 4 bases from J; junction bases left unmatched: 2. The CDR3 has 14 amino acids. CDR3 bases: TGTGCCAGCAGTTTCAAGCGGGGGTACAATGAGCAGTTCTTC. Encoded protein: CASSFKRGYNEQFF.

This clonotype occurred many times. CDR3 sequence: CSASGQGETQYF. The CDR3, as DNA: TGCAGTGCTAGTGGACAGGGAGAGACCCAGTACTTC. The J gene is TRBJ2-5, the V gene TRBV20-1, with 8 bases matching TRBD1. The trim removed 3 bases at V and 4 bases at J, leaving 1 base unmatched. The CDR3 covers 12 residues. Per germline, CDR1 DFQATT and CDR2 SNEGSKA (reference sequence).